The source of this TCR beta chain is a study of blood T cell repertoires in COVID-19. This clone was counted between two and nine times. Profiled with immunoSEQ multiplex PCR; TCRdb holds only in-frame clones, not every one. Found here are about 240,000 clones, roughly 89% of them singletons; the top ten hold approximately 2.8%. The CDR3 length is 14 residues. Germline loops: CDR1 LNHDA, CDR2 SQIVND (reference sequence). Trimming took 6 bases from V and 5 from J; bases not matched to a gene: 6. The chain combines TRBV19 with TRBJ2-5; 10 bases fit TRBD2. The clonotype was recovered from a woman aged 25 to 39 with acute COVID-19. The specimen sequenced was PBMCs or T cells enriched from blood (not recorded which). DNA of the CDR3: TGTGCCAGTAGGCGAGCGGGGGGGCCGGAGACCCAGTACTTC. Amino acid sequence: CASRRAGGPETQYF.